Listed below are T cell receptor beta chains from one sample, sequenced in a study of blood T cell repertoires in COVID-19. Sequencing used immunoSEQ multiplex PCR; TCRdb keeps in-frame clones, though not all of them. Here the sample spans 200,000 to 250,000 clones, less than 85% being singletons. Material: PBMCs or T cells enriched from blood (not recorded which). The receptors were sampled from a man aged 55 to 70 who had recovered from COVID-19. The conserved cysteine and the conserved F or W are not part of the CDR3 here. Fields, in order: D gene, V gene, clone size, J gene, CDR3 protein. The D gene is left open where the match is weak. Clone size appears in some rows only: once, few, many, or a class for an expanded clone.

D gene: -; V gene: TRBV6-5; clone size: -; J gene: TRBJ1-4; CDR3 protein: ASSQGSGEWEKLF
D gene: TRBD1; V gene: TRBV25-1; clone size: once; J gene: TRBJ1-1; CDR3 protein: ASSGQGMNTEAF
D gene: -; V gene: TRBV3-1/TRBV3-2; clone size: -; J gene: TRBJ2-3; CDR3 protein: ASSHTGGGTDTQY
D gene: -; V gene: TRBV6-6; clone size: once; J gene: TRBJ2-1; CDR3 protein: ASSLGGGSYNEQF
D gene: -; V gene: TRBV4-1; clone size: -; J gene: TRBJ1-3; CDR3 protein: ASSQDSVPGNTIY
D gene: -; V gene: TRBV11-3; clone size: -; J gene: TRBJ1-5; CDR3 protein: ASSSGSNQPQH
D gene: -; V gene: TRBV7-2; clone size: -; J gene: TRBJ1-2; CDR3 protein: ASSPSGQDYGYT
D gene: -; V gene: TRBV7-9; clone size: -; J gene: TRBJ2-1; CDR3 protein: ASSFAGEQF
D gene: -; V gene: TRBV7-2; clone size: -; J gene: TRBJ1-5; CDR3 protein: ASSRGGSNQPQH
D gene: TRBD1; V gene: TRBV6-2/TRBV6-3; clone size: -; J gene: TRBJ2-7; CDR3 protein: ASSPVGQVTSYEQY
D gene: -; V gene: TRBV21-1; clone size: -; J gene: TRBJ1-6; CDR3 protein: ASSKRGEASESPLH
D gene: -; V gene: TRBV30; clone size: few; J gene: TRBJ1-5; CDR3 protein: AWSVQGSNQPQH
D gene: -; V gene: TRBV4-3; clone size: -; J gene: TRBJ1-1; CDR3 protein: ASSQDLRGGITEAF
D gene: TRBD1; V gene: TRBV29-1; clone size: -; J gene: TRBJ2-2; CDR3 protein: SVRQGAFTGELF
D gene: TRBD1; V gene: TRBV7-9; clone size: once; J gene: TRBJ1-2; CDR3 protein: ASSPGQFGLGGYT
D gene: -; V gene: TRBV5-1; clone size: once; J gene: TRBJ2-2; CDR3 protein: ASSSDIANTGELF
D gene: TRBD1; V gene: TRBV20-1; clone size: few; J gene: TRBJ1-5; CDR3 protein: SASLGQGTAPQH
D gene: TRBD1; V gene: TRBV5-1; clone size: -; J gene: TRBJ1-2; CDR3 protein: ASSRTGQAGPDGYT
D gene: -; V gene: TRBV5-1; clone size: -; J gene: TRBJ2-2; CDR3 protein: ASSSLGSPNTGELF
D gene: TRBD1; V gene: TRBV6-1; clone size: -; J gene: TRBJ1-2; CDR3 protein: ASSEGGQHYGYT
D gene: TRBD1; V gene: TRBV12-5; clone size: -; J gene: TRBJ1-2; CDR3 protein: ASGSRQGAGGYT
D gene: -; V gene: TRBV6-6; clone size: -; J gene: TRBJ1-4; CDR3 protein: ASSFPGATNEKLF
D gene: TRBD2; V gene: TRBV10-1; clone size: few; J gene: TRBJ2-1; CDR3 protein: ASSEPGLAVHEQF
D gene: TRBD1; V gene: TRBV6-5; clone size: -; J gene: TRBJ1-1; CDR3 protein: ASSYRTGNTEAF
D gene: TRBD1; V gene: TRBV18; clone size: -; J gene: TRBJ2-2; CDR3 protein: ASSPRQGRTGELF
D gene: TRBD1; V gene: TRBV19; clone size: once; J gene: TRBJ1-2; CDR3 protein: ASSPSPITGGYGYT
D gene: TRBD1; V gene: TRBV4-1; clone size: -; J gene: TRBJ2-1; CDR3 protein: ASSPTDRGRGSYNEQF
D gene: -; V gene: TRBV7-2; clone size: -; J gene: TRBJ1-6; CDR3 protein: ASSLFQQDSYNSPLH
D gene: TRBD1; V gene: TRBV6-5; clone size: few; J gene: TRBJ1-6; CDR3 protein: ASRSDRGGNSPLH
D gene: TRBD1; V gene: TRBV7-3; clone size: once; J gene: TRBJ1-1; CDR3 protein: ASSLTDRGGTEAF
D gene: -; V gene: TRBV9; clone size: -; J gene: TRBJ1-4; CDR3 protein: ASSVALGATNEKLF
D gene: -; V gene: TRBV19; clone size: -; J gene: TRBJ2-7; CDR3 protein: ASSVVVWSEQY
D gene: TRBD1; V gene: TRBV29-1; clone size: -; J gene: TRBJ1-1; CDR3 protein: SATTGYTEAF
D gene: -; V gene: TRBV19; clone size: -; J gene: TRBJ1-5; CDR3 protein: ASSMGRTVSNQPQH
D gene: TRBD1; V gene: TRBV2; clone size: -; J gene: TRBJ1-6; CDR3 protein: ASSEGQWNSPLH